These T cell receptor beta chains were read from a single sample in a study of shared clonotypes between healthy human individuals. Sequenced by immunoSEQ multiplex PCR; TCRdb stores in-frame clones only, minus some. Here the sample spans about 2.1 million clones, 85% to 95% being singletons. Material: naive CD8+ T cells from PBMCs. All receptors come from a man between 18 and 29 years old in good health. Some clones in this sample may be carry-over from other donors' samples. CDR3s include the opening cysteine and the closing phenylalanine or tryptophan. The order of the fields is V gene, clone size, J gene, D gene, CDR3 protein, CDR3 DNA. A D gene is named only where the DNA matches it firmly. Size is omitted from some rows. Given values are once, few, many or a class for expanded clones.

v_gene: TRBV10-3
abundance: .
j_gene: TRBJ1-1
d_gene: .
CDR3aa: CAISESYGAEAFF
CDR3nt: TGTGCCATCAGTGAGTCGTATGGGGCTGAAGCTTTCTTT

v_gene: TRBV27
abundance: .
j_gene: TRBJ1-5
d_gene: .
CDR3aa: CASSLRAGHQPQHF
CDR3nt: TGTGCCAGCAGTTTACGGGCAGGTCATCAGCCCCAGCATTTT

v_gene: TRBV7-8
abundance: .
j_gene: TRBJ2-2
d_gene: .
CDR3aa: CANPGPGIRTGELFF
CDR3nt: TGTGCCAATCCGGGACCAGGGATCAGGACCGGGGAGCTGTTTTTT

v_gene: TRBV2
abundance: .
j_gene: TRBJ2-7
d_gene: .
CDR3aa: CATGGHDSYEQYF
CDR3nt: TGTGCCACCGGGGGACATGACTCCTACGAGCAGTACTTC

v_gene: TRBV7-2
abundance: .
j_gene: TRBJ1-5
d_gene: .
CDR3aa: CASSFYGAGGNQPQHF
CDR3nt: TGTGCCAGCAGCTTCTACGGGGCAGGAGGCAATCAGCCCCAGCATTTT

v_gene: TRBV5-1
abundance: once
j_gene: TRBJ2-7
d_gene: TRBD2
CDR3aa: CASSLPSSGKGEQYF
CDR3nt: TGCGCCAGCAGCTTGCCTTCTAGCGGGAAGGGCGAGCAGTACTTC

v_gene: TRBV27
abundance: .
j_gene: TRBJ2-7
d_gene: .
CDR3aa: CASSLVATAAPYEQYF
CDR3nt: TGTGCCAGCAGTTTAGTTGCGACAGCCGCCCCCTACGAGCAGTACTTC

v_gene: TRBV14
abundance: once
j_gene: TRBJ2-1
d_gene: TRBD2
CDR3aa: CASSRGLLAGNEQFF
CDR3nt: TGTGCCAGCAGCCGGGGACTTCTAGCGGGAAATGAGCAGTTCTTC

v_gene: TRBV7-2
abundance: .
j_gene: TRBJ2-7
d_gene: .
CDR3aa: CASSLGGLSAQYF
CDR3nt: TGTGCCAGCAGCTTAGGGGGACTGTCGGCGCAGTACTTC

v_gene: TRBV7-8
abundance: .
j_gene: TRBJ1-4
d_gene: .
CDR3aa: CASSLLAGELFF
CDR3nt: TGTGCCAGCAGCTTACTCGCCGGGGAACTGTTTTTT

v_gene: TRBV10-3
abundance: .
j_gene: TRBJ2-1
d_gene: .
CDR3aa: CAVRDRVSENEQFF
CDR3nt: TGTGCCGTCCGAGATAGGGTTTCTGAGAATGAGCAGTTCTTC

v_gene: TRBV5-1
abundance: .
j_gene: TRBJ2-7
d_gene: .
CDR3aa: CASSFGASYEQYF
CDR3nt: TGCGCCAGCAGCTTCGGGGCTTCCTACGAGCAGTACTTC

v_gene: TRBV5-1
abundance: .
j_gene: TRBJ2-3
d_gene: .
CDR3aa: CASSLVGFSTDTQYF
CDR3nt: TGCGCCAGCAGCTTGGTAGGGTTCTCCACAGATACGCAGTATTTT

v_gene: TRBV18
abundance: .
j_gene: TRBJ1-1
d_gene: .
CDR3aa: CASSHPLNTEAFF
CDR3nt: TGTGCCAGCTCACATCCTCTGAACACTGAAGCTTTCTTT

v_gene: TRBV15
abundance: .
j_gene: TRBJ2-1
d_gene: TRBD2
CDR3aa: CATSRDRVGLAGGEQFF
CDR3nt: TGTGCCACCAGCAGAGATCGGGTCGGACTAGCGGGAGGTGAGCAGTTCTTC

v_gene: TRBV19
abundance: .
j_gene: TRBJ1-1
d_gene: TRBD1
CDR3aa: CASSFHPPRKRGQGSEAFF
CDR3nt: TGTGCCAGTAGTTTCCATCCCCCTAGGAAGAGAGGACAGGGGAGTGAAGCTTTCTTT

v_gene: TRBV2
abundance: .
j_gene: TRBJ1-2
d_gene: .
CDR3aa: CASSGGNYGYTF
CDR3nt: TGTGCCAGCAGTGGAGGGAACTATGGCTACACCTTC

v_gene: TRBV9
abundance: .
j_gene: TRBJ2-5
d_gene: TRBD2
CDR3aa: CASSVGLAGGPETQYF
CDR3nt: TGTGCCAGCAGCGTAGGACTAGCGGGAGGGCCGGAGACCCAGTACTTC

v_gene: TRBV11-1
abundance: .
j_gene: TRBJ2-7
d_gene: TRBD1
CDR3aa: CASSPLIRDRQYEQYF
CDR3nt: TGTGCCAGCAGCCCCCTAATTCGGGACAGACAATACGAGCAGTACTTC

v_gene: TRBV6-5
abundance: .
j_gene: TRBJ2-3
d_gene: .
CDR3aa: CASSLGGTVTDTQYF
CDR3nt: TGTGCCAGCAGTCTAGGCGGGACAGTCACAGATACGCAGTATTTT

v_gene: TRBV27
abundance: .
j_gene: TRBJ1-4
d_gene: .
CDR3aa: CASTGRDEKLFF
CDR3nt: TGTGCCAGCACCGGTAGGGATGAAAAACTGTTTTTT

v_gene: TRBV6-4
abundance: .
j_gene: TRBJ1-3
d_gene: .
CDR3aa: CASTPPWTNFGNTIYF
CDR3nt: TGTGCCAGCACTCCCCCCTGGACCAACTTTGGAAACACCATATATTTT

v_gene: TRBV9
abundance: .
j_gene: TRBJ1-2
d_gene: TRBD1
CDR3aa: CASSGGTGRNGYTF
CDR3nt: TGTGCCAGCAGCGGGGGGACAGGAAGGAATGGCTACACCTTC

v_gene: TRBV7-9
abundance: .
j_gene: TRBJ2-1
d_gene: .
CDR3aa: CASNPRLPNEQFF
CDR3nt: TGTGCCAGCAACCCCCGGCTGCCGAATGAGCAGTTCTTC

v_gene: TRBV9
abundance: .
j_gene: TRBJ2-2
d_gene: .
CDR3aa: CASSVRLEGPTGELFF
CDR3nt: TGTGCCAGCAGCGTACGGTTGGAGGGACCGACCGGGGAGCTGTTTTTT

v_gene: TRBV27
abundance: .
j_gene: TRBJ2-7
d_gene: .
CDR3aa: CATRRGSYEQYF
CDR3nt: TGTGCCACTCGCAGGGGATCCTACGAGCAGTACTTC

v_gene: TRBV19
abundance: .
j_gene: TRBJ2-7
d_gene: TRBD1
CDR3aa: CASSPQGAGSQPPEQYF
CDR3nt: TGTGCCAGTAGCCCACAGGGGGCTGGGAGTCAGCCCCCCGAGCAGTACTTC

v_gene: TRBV15
abundance: .
j_gene: TRBJ2-1
d_gene: .
CDR3aa: CATSRDRRLTSAYNEQFF
CDR3nt: TGTGCCACCAGCAGAGATCGGAGGCTAACCTCCGCCTACAATGAGCAGTTCTTC

v_gene: TRBV7-9
abundance: .
j_gene: TRBJ2-5
d_gene: TRBD1
CDR3aa: CASSFMRDRDRRETQYF
CDR3nt: TGTGCCAGCAGCTTTATGCGGGACAGGGATCGTCGGGAGACCCAGTACTTC

v_gene: TRBV4-3
abundance: .
j_gene: TRBJ1-1
d_gene: .
CDR3aa: CASSQITVNTEAFF
CDR3nt: TGCGCCAGCAGCCAAATTACGGTGAACACTGAAGCTTTCTTT

v_gene: TRBV2
abundance: .
j_gene: TRBJ2-1
d_gene: TRBD1
CDR3aa: CASSEGAGGWNEQFF
CDR3nt: TGTGCCAGCAGTGAAGGGGCAGGGGGCTGGAATGAGCAGTTCTTC

v_gene: TRBV12-5
abundance: .
j_gene: TRBJ1-1
d_gene: TRBD1
CDR3aa: CASGHPGTGGEAFF
CDR3nt: TGTGCTAGTGGTCACCCCGGGACAGGGGGTGAGGCTTTCTTT

v_gene: TRBV27
abundance: .
j_gene: TRBJ1-4
d_gene: TRBD1
CDR3aa: CASSFWGQGEKLFF
CDR3nt: TGTGCCAGCAGTTTCTGGGGACAGGGTGAAAAACTGTTTTTT

v_gene: TRBV6-6
abundance: .
j_gene: TRBJ2-7
d_gene: .
CDR3aa: CASSHRVNEQYF
CDR3nt: TGTGCCAGCAGTCACAGGGTAAACGAGCAGTACTTC

v_gene: TRBV14
abundance: once
j_gene: TRBJ1-1
d_gene: .
CDR3aa: CASSQFQGDTEAFF
CDR3nt: TGTGCCAGCAGCCAATTCCAGGGAGATACTGAAGCTTTCTTT

v_gene: TRBV15
abundance: .
j_gene: TRBJ2-7
d_gene: .
CDR3aa: CATSRDLTGNGEQYF
CDR3nt: TGTGCCACCAGCAGAGATTTGACCGGGAACGGCGAGCAGTACTTC

v_gene: TRBV27
abundance: .
j_gene: TRBJ1-2
d_gene: .
CDR3aa: CASSPGRGYTF
CDR3nt: TGTGCCAGCAGTCCCGGGCGCGGCTACACCTTC

v_gene: TRBV6-5
abundance: .
j_gene: TRBJ1-1
d_gene: .
CDR3aa: CASSPTRGYTEAFF
CDR3nt: TGTGCCAGCAGCCCGACAAGGGGCTACACTGAAGCTTTCTTT

v_gene: TRBV27
abundance: .
j_gene: TRBJ2-2
d_gene: .
CDR3aa: CASSTWHGGRANTGELFF
CDR3nt: TGTGCCAGCAGTACCTGGCATGGGGGGCGGGCGAACACCGGGGAGCTGTTTTTT

v_gene: TRBV6-5
abundance: .
j_gene: TRBJ2-1
d_gene: .
CDR3aa: CASSYKNEQFF
CDR3nt: TGTGCCAGCAGTTACAAGAATGAGCAGTTCTTC

v_gene: TRBV11-2
abundance: .
j_gene: TRBJ2-7
d_gene: .
CDR3aa: CASSLARGTAASYEQYF
CDR3nt: TGTGCCAGCAGCTTAGCGAGGGGGACGGCGGCATCCTACGAGCAGTACTTC

v_gene: TRBV7-9
abundance: .
j_gene: TRBJ1-1
d_gene: .
CDR3aa: CASSLGLSGGVNTEAFF
CDR3nt: TGTGCCAGCAGCTTAGGACTATCGGGGGGCGTGAACACTGAAGCTTTCTTT

v_gene: TRBV7-9
abundance: few
j_gene: TRBJ2-1
d_gene: .
CDR3aa: CASSLEAGEQFF
CDR3nt: TGTGCCAGCAGCTTAGAGGCAGGTGAGCAGTTCTTC

v_gene: TRBV5-1
abundance: .
j_gene: TRBJ2-7
d_gene: TRBD1
CDR3aa: CASSLGQGWLSYEQYF
CDR3nt: TGCGCCAGCAGCTTAGGACAGGGATGGTTATCCTACGAGCAGTACTTC

v_gene: TRBV30
abundance: few
j_gene: TRBJ1-2
d_gene: .
CDR3aa: CAWTKRGYGYTF
CDR3nt: TGTGCCTGGACCAAGAGAGGATATGGCTACACCTTC

v_gene: TRBV7-9
abundance: few
j_gene: TRBJ2-7
d_gene: .
CDR3aa: CASSRDTAYEQYF
CDR3nt: TGTGCCAGCAGCCGGGACACCGCCTACGAGCAGTACTTC

v_gene: TRBV4-2
abundance: .
j_gene: TRBJ2-5
d_gene: .
CDR3aa: CASSQVRRDGYQETQYF
CDR3nt: TGTGCCAGCAGCCAAGTTCGGCGGGACGGGTACCAAGAGACCCAGTACTTC

v_gene: TRBV15
abundance: .
j_gene: TRBJ2-2
d_gene: TRBD2
CDR3aa: CATSGQQGWTSGSRGTGELFF
CDR3nt: TGTGCCACCAGCGGACAACAGGGGTGGACTAGCGGGAGTAGAGGAACCGGGGAGCTGTTTTTT

v_gene: TRBV5-1
abundance: .
j_gene: TRBJ2-1
d_gene: .
CDR3aa: CASSPPSRGDNEQFF
CDR3nt: TGCGCCAGCAGCCCTCCGAGCAGGGGGGACAATGAGCAGTTCTTC

v_gene: TRBV9
abundance: once
j_gene: TRBJ2-3
d_gene: .
CDR3aa: CASSVGRGRITDTQYF
CDR3nt: TGTGCCAGCAGCGTAGGGAGGGGGAGAATCACAGATACGCAGTATTTT